The present T cell receptor (beta chain) was sequenced within a study of T-cell memory formation after mild COVID-19. From the 5' RACE reads, TCRdb called clonotypes with MiXCR, one entry per CDR3 protein. The sample includes about half a million distinct CDR3 sequences, 18% of them seen just once. A note on this clonotype: One end of the junction varies from germline; a read error may be responsible.

The TCR sequence derives from an adult woman who had mild COVID-19 (a few samples of this study predate the infection). Cell type and time point are not known. Sequencing was done on a sample of PBMCs or a T cell subset sorted from them (not recorded which).

CDR3: CASSQTSFHEQFF. DNA of the CDR3: TGTGCTAGCAGCCAGACTAGTTTCCATGAGCAGTTCTTC. The chain employs TRBV7-7 and TRBJ2-1, with a weak D call TRBD2 (6 bases). The length of the CDR3 is 13 residues. Germline CDR1 is SSHAT and CDR2 is FNYEAQ (reference sequence).